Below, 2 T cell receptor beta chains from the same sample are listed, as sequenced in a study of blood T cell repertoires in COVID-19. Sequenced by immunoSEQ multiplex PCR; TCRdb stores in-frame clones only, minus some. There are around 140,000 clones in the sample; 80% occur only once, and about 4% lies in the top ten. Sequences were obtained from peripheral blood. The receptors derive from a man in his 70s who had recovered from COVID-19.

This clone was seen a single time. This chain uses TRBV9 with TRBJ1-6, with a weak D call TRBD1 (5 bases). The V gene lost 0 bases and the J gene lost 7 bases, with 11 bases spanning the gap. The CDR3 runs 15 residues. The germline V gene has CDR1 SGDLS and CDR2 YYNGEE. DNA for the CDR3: TGTGCCAGCAGCGTAGAAGGGGCACGGAATTCACCCCTCCACTTT. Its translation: CASSVEGARNSPLHF.

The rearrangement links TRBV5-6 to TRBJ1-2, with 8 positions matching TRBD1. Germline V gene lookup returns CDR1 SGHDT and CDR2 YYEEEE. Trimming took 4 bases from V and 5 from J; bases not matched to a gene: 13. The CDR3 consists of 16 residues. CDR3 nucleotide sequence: TGTGCCAGCAGCACTCCGAGGACAGGGACTTCTTATGGCTACACCTTC. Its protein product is CASSTPRTGTSYGYTF.